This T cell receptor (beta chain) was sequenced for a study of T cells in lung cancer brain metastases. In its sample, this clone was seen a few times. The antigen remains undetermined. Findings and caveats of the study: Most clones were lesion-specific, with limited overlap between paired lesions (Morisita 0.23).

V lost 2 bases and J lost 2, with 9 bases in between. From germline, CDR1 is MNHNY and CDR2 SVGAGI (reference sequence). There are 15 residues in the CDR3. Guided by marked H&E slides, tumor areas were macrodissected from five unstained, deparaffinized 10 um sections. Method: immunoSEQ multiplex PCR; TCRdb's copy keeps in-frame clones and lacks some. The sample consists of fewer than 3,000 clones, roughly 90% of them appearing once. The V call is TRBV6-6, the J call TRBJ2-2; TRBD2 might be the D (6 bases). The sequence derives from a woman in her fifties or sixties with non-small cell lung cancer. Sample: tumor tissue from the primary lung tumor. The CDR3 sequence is CASSYTGVNTGELFF. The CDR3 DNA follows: TGTGCCAGCAGTTACACGGGAGTAAACACCGGGGAGCTGTTTTTT.